One TCR beta chain is described in this entry. The data originate from a study of blood T cell repertoires in COVID-19. Turning to the study itself: Specimens from acute and convalescent COVID-19 originated in the United States, Italy and Spain. Sources were T cells, B-cell-depleted T cells, or PBMCs; the material itself was cDNA or gDNA.

This table comes from immunoSEQ multiplex PCR, and its TCRdb copy is limited to in-frame clones, with some not included. Among about 31,000 clones listed, approximately 87% were seen once. This sequence was found in a human donor with active COVID-19. The donor label of this sample is uncertain. Material for sequencing was peripheral blood.

The CDR3 sequence is CAGQGGLKLLSSYNEQFF. As DNA, the CDR3 is TGTGCCGGCCAAGGAGGGCTAAAACTCTTGAGCTCCTACAATGAGCAGTTCTTC. The rearrangement joins TRBV7-9 to TRBJ2-1; weak D call: TRBD2 (6 bases). The CDR3 covers 18 residues. The germline V and J ends were trimmed by 11 bases and 0 bases, with 26 bases remaining between them. The germline V gene has CDR1 SEHNR and CDR2 FQNEAQ (reference sequence).